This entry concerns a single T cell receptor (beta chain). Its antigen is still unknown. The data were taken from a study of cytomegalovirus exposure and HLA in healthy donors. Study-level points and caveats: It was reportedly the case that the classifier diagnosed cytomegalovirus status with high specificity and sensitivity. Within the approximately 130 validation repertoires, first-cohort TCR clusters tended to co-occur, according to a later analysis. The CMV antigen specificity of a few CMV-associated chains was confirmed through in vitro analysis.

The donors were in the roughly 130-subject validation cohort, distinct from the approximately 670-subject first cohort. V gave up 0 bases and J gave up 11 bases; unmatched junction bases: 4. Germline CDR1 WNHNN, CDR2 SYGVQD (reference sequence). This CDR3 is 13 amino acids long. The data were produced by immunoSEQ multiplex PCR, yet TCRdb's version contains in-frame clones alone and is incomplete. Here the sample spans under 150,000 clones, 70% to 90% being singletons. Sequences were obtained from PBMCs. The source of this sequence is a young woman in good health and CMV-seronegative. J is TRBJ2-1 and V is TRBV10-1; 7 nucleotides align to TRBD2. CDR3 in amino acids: CASSESGGVKQFF. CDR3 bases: TGCGCCAGCAGTGAGTCTGGGGGGGTAAAGCAGTTCTTC.